Listed below are T cell receptor beta chains from one sample, sequenced in a study of cytomegalovirus exposure and HLA in healthy donors. Here immunoSEQ multiplex PCR was the method, and the copy in TCRdb shows in-frame clones only, minus some. The sample lists around 350,000 clones, 80% to 90% seen once, with 0.8% to 0.85% in the top ten. The sample consisted of PBMCs. These receptors were obtained from a woman under 30 in good health and CMV-seronegative. The CDR3 runs from the conserved cysteine through the conserved F or W. Each record gives: D gene, clone size, CDR3 length, J gene, V gene, CDR3 DNA, CDR3 protein. D genes are given only for firm matches. Expanded clones get a size class; other rows say once, few or many, or leave the size out.

d_call: TRBD1
clone_size: once
cdr3_length: 19
j_call: TRBJ1-4
v_call: TRBV6-1
cdr3_nt: TGTGCCAGCAGTGACCATAGAAACAGGGGCCAACGGAGGAATGAAAAACTGTTTTTT
cdr3_aa: CASSDHRNRGQRRNEKLFF

d_call: TRBD1
clone_size: NA
cdr3_length: 14
j_call: TRBJ2-7
v_call: TRBV5-4
cdr3_nt: TGTGCCAGCAGCATCCGGGACAGCTTCTACGAGCAGTACTTC
cdr3_aa: CASSIRDSFYEQYF

d_call: TRBD1
clone_size: NA
cdr3_length: 13
j_call: TRBJ2-7
v_call: TRBV29-1
cdr3_nt: TGCAGCGTACCCGGACAGGGGGAGTACGAGCAGTACTTC
cdr3_aa: CSVPGQGEYEQYF

d_call: NA
clone_size: NA
cdr3_length: 14
j_call: TRBJ1-2
v_call: TRBV6-1
cdr3_nt: TGTGCCAGCAGTGAACGGAGGGAGGGGGGTGGCTACACCTTC
cdr3_aa: CASSERREGGGYTF

d_call: NA
clone_size: NA
cdr3_length: 16
j_call: TRBJ1-1
v_call: TRBV2
cdr3_nt: TGTGCCAGCGAAGTCGGAGGAGGTGGGGGGAGAGCTGAAGCTTTCTTT
cdr3_aa: CASEVGGGGGRAEAFF

d_call: NA
clone_size: NA
cdr3_length: 14
j_call: TRBJ1-4
v_call: TRBV5-1
cdr3_nt: TGCGCCAGCAGAAAGGGAAACAGGGATGAAAAACTGTTTTTT
cdr3_aa: CASRKGNRDEKLFF

d_call: TRBD1
clone_size: once
cdr3_length: 17
j_call: TRBJ1-2
v_call: TRBV16
cdr3_nt: TGTGCCAGCAGCCAATATAAAGGACAGGGGGCAAACTATGGCTACACCTTC
cdr3_aa: CASSQYKGQGANYGYTF

d_call: TRBD1
clone_size: few
cdr3_length: 15
j_call: TRBJ1-6
v_call: TRBV2
cdr3_nt: TGTGCCAGCAGGTACGACAGGGTACCGGACTCACCCCTCCACTTT
cdr3_aa: CASRYDRVPDSPLHF

d_call: TRBD1
clone_size: NA
cdr3_length: 14
j_call: TRBJ1-1
v_call: TRBV7-3
cdr3_nt: TGTGCCAGCAGCGTGACAGGGGGCTACACTGAAGCTTTCTTT
cdr3_aa: CASSVTGGYTEAFF

d_call: TRBD2
clone_size: few
cdr3_length: 12
j_call: TRBJ2-7
v_call: TRBV2
cdr3_nt: TGTGCCAGCAGTGATGGGGGGGTTAAGCAGTACTTC
cdr3_aa: CASSDGGVKQYF

d_call: TRBD2
clone_size: NA
cdr3_length: 14
j_call: TRBJ2-1
v_call: TRBV5-1
cdr3_nt: TGCGCCAGCAGGGGGGGACTAGCGGGAGATGAGCAGTTCTTC
cdr3_aa: CASRGGLAGDEQFF

d_call: TRBD1
clone_size: NA
cdr3_length: 14
j_call: TRBJ1-1
v_call: TRBV18
cdr3_nt: TGTGCCAGCTCAGCAGGACAGGAAAACACTGAAGCTTTCTTT
cdr3_aa: CASSAGQENTEAFF

d_call: TRBD2
clone_size: NA
cdr3_length: 18
j_call: TRBJ2-1
v_call: TRBV5-1
cdr3_nt: TGCGCCAGCAGCCAAGGGACTAGCGGGGTTAACTTCCCCCATGAGCAGTTCTTC
cdr3_aa: CASSQGTSGVNFPHEQFF

d_call: TRBD1
clone_size: NA
cdr3_length: 15
j_call: TRBJ2-5
v_call: TRBV6-5
cdr3_nt: TGTGCCAGCACGGACAGGGGGCACTTTCTGGAGACCCAGTACTTC
cdr3_aa: CASTDRGHFLETQYF

d_call: TRBD1
clone_size: NA
cdr3_length: 14
j_call: TRBJ2-5
v_call: TRBV7-6
cdr3_nt: TGTGCCAGCAGCCGGGACAGAGGAGGAGAGACCCAGTACTTC
cdr3_aa: CASSRDRGGETQYF

d_call: TRBD2
clone_size: NA
cdr3_length: 14
j_call: TRBJ2-1
v_call: TRBV27
cdr3_nt: TGTGCCAGCAAAGGCGAGCGGGAGTACAATGAGCAGTTCTTC
cdr3_aa: CASKGEREYNEQFF

d_call: NA
clone_size: NA
cdr3_length: 16
j_call: TRBJ1-1
v_call: TRBV7-2
cdr3_nt: TGTGCCAGCAGCTTGGACTCGAGGAAGGCCTTCACTGAAGCTTTCTTT
cdr3_aa: CASSLDSRKAFTEAFF

d_call: NA
clone_size: NA
cdr3_length: 13
j_call: TRBJ1-4
v_call: TRBV2
cdr3_nt: TGTGCCAGCAGGCGGGGGGAAGGTGAAAAACTGTTTTTT
cdr3_aa: CASRRGEGEKLFF

d_call: TRBD1
clone_size: NA
cdr3_length: 13
j_call: TRBJ2-7
v_call: TRBV14
cdr3_nt: TGTGCCAGCAGCCAGGGGCCGGACAGGGAGCAGTACTTC
cdr3_aa: CASSQGPDREQYF

d_call: NA
clone_size: NA
cdr3_length: 15
j_call: TRBJ2-2
v_call: TRBV7-9
cdr3_nt: TGTGCCAGCAGCTTGTTAGGGGCGAGAACCGGGGAGCTGTTTTTT
cdr3_aa: CASSLLGARTGELFF

d_call: NA
clone_size: NA
cdr3_length: 10
j_call: TRBJ2-1
v_call: TRBV7-9
cdr3_nt: TGTGCCAGCAGCTCCTATGAGCAGTTCTTC
cdr3_aa: CASSSYEQFF

d_call: NA
clone_size: NA
cdr3_length: 14
j_call: TRBJ2-7
v_call: TRBV28
cdr3_nt: TGTGCCAGCACAGGGCATTCGGGCGGCTACGAGCAGTACTTC
cdr3_aa: CASTGHSGGYEQYF

d_call: TRBD1
clone_size: NA
cdr3_length: 13
j_call: TRBJ1-1
v_call: TRBV30
cdr3_nt: TGTGCCTGGAGTAGACAGGGCAAGACTGAAGCTTTCTTT
cdr3_aa: CAWSRQGKTEAFF

d_call: TRBD1
clone_size: NA
cdr3_length: 14
j_call: TRBJ2-7
v_call: TRBV4-1
cdr3_nt: TGCGCCAGCAGCCAGACAGGGATCGGCTACGAGCAGTACTTC
cdr3_aa: CASSQTGIGYEQYF

d_call: NA
clone_size: NA
cdr3_length: 14
j_call: TRBJ2-3
v_call: TRBV18
cdr3_nt: TGTGCCAGCTCACCCCAGGGGCGCACAGATACGCAGTATTTT
cdr3_aa: CASSPQGRTDTQYF

d_call: TRBD1
clone_size: NA
cdr3_length: 14
j_call: TRBJ2-1
v_call: TRBV11-2
cdr3_nt: TGTGCCAGCAGCATCGGGACAGGGGACAATGAGCAGTTCTTC
cdr3_aa: CASSIGTGDNEQFF

d_call: NA
clone_size: NA
cdr3_length: 13
j_call: TRBJ2-7
v_call: TRBV28
cdr3_nt: TGTGCCAGCAGTTCTCCAGGGTCCTACGAGCAGTACTTC
cdr3_aa: CASSSPGSYEQYF

d_call: TRBD2
clone_size: few
cdr3_length: 15
j_call: TRBJ2-5
v_call: TRBV2
cdr3_nt: TGTGCCAGCAGTGAAGTGGGGACTAGAGGCGAGACCCAGTACTTC
cdr3_aa: CASSEVGTRGETQYF

d_call: NA
clone_size: NA
cdr3_length: 16
j_call: TRBJ2-7
v_call: TRBV5-1
cdr3_nt: TGCGCCAGCAGCGTCCGACAATCCCCTGGGAGTTACGAGCAGTACTTC
cdr3_aa: CASSVRQSPGSYEQYF

d_call: TRBD1
clone_size: few
cdr3_length: 13
j_call: TRBJ1-2
v_call: TRBV29-1
cdr3_nt: TGCAGCGTTGTATCAGGGGGAGGAAGTGGCTACACCTTC
cdr3_aa: CSVVSGGGSGYTF

d_call: TRBD2
clone_size: NA
cdr3_length: 11
j_call: TRBJ2-7
v_call: TRBV20-1
cdr3_nt: TGCAGTGTTCAGCGGGGGGTCGAGCAGTACTTC
cdr3_aa: CSVQRGVEQYF

d_call: TRBD1
clone_size: once
cdr3_length: 13
j_call: TRBJ2-1
v_call: TRBV6-1
cdr3_nt: TGTGCCAGCAGTGACCCAACCCCGGGACAGCCACTCTTC
cdr3_aa: CASSDPTPGQPLF

d_call: NA
clone_size: NA
cdr3_length: 13
j_call: TRBJ2-7
v_call: TRBV6-1
cdr3_nt: TGTGCCAGCAGTGAAGCCAGGGGACAAGAGCAGTACTTC
cdr3_aa: CASSEARGQEQYF

d_call: TRBD1
clone_size: NA
cdr3_length: 12
j_call: TRBJ1-1
v_call: TRBV4-1
cdr3_nt: TGCGCCAGCAGCGAAGGACAGGGGTTGGCTTTCTTT
cdr3_aa: CASSEGQGLAFF

d_call: NA
clone_size: NA
cdr3_length: 15
j_call: TRBJ1-5
v_call: TRBV19
cdr3_nt: TGTGCCAGTAGATGGGGCAGGGAACGCAATCAGCCCCAGCATTTT
cdr3_aa: CASRWGRERNQPQHF

d_call: NA
clone_size: NA
cdr3_length: 21
j_call: TRBJ1-5
v_call: TRBV15
cdr3_nt: TGTGCCACCAGCAGAGGAGGTTCAGGGCTAAAACTCCCCCCGATCAATCAGCCCCAGCATTTT
cdr3_aa: CATSRGGSGLKLPPINQPQHF

d_call: NA
clone_size: NA
cdr3_length: 15
j_call: TRBJ2-2
v_call: TRBV25-1
cdr3_nt: TGTGCCAGCAGTGAATTCAACTTGAGGGCCGGGGAGCTGTTTTTT
cdr3_aa: CASSEFNLRAGELFF

d_call: TRBD2
clone_size: NA
cdr3_length: 13
j_call: TRBJ2-5
v_call: TRBV7-6
cdr3_nt: TGTGCCAGCAGCTTAGGGACTAGTTCTTATCAGTACTTC
cdr3_aa: CASSLGTSSYQYF

d_call: TRBD1
clone_size: NA
cdr3_length: 17
j_call: TRBJ2-7
v_call: TRBV5-6
cdr3_nt: TGTGCCAGCAGCGGGGAGGGGGACAGGGGAGATCCCTACGAGCAGTACTTC
cdr3_aa: CASSGEGDRGDPYEQYF

d_call: NA
clone_size: NA
cdr3_length: 14
j_call: TRBJ2-7
v_call: TRBV21-1
cdr3_nt: TGTGCCAGCAGCCCCGGACAGCCACACTACGAGCAGTACTTC
cdr3_aa: CASSPGQPHYEQYF

d_call: TRBD1
clone_size: NA
cdr3_length: 13
j_call: TRBJ1-5
v_call: TRBV7-6
cdr3_nt: TGTGCCAGCAGCTGGCGACAGGGCCAGCCCCAGCATTTT
cdr3_aa: CASSWRQGQPQHF

d_call: TRBD2
clone_size: NA
cdr3_length: 14
j_call: TRBJ2-1
v_call: TRBV27
cdr3_nt: TGTGCCAGCAGGCGGGAGGGACCCTACAATGAGCAGTTCTTC
cdr3_aa: CASRREGPYNEQFF

d_call: TRBD1
clone_size: NA
cdr3_length: 14
j_call: TRBJ2-1
v_call: TRBV30
cdr3_nt: TGTGCCTGGACCTACTCGGGACAGGGATTACAGCAGTTCTTC
cdr3_aa: CAWTYSGQGLQQFF

d_call: NA
clone_size: NA
cdr3_length: 15
j_call: TRBJ2-3
v_call: TRBV2
cdr3_nt: TGTGCCAGCAGTTCCACTGGAAAGAGGACAGATACGCAGTATTTT
cdr3_aa: CASSSTGKRTDTQYF

d_call: NA
clone_size: once
cdr3_length: 12
j_call: TRBJ2-2
v_call: TRBV10-1
cdr3_nt: TGCGCCAGCAGTGAGACCGGGGAGGAGCTGTTTTTT
cdr3_aa: CASSETGEELFF

d_call: NA
clone_size: NA
cdr3_length: 16
j_call: TRBJ2-1
v_call: TRBV5-1
cdr3_nt: TGCGCCAGCACCCTCTCTAGCGTACGCTCCTACAATGAGCAGTTCTTC
cdr3_aa: CASTLSSVRSYNEQFF

d_call: TRBD2
clone_size: NA
cdr3_length: 16
j_call: TRBJ2-1
v_call: TRBV27
cdr3_nt: TGTGCCAGCAGTCCAAGCACGGGGGGGGGCTACAATGAGCAGTTCTTC
cdr3_aa: CASSPSTGGGYNEQFF

d_call: NA
clone_size: NA
cdr3_length: 15
j_call: TRBJ1-1
v_call: TRBV5-1
cdr3_nt: TGCGCCAGCAGCCCCGACGGGGGGCGAGGCACTGAAGCTTTCTTT
cdr3_aa: CASSPDGGRGTEAFF

d_call: NA
clone_size: NA
cdr3_length: 14
j_call: TRBJ2-7
v_call: TRBV18
cdr3_nt: TGTGCCAGCTCACCACAGTCAGGGAAATACGAGCAGTACTTC
cdr3_aa: CASSPQSGKYEQYF

d_call: NA
clone_size: NA
cdr3_length: 16
j_call: TRBJ2-1
v_call: TRBV2
cdr3_nt: TGTGCCAGCAGTGTCGCTCCGGGGGGCGACTACAATGAGCAGTTCTTC
cdr3_aa: CASSVAPGGDYNEQFF